The 30 T cell receptor beta chains in this list originate from one sample, sequenced in a study of beta chain features in type 1 diabetes. The study, taken as a whole, reports: Type 1 diabetes patients had moderately but significantly shorter TCRB CDR3s in all four CD4+ subsets.

All of the isolated RNA was reverse transcribed, so expressed TCRB transcripts were sequenced. Sequenced by immunoSEQ multiplex PCR; TCRdb stores in-frame clones only, minus some. The sample holds roughly 51,000 clones, 52% seen once. For these TCRs, the target antigens are not known. Sequencing was done on a sample of Tregs from blood. These TCRs come from a woman between 35 and 50 years old with type 1 diabetes.

The chain joins TRBV28 to TRBJ2-7; D is ambiguous. The V gene's germline CDR1 is MDHEN and CDR2 SYDVKM. This CDR3 is built from 14 residues. The V end lost 10 bases, the J end lost 2 bases, and 18 bases lay between the germline ends. The CDR3 spells CATPNPFPPYEQYF. CDR3 bases: TGTGCCACCCCTAACCCTTTTCCTCCCTACGAGCAGTACTTC.

This clone was counted between two and nine times. The chain has TRBV11-1 and TRBJ1-1, with a tentative D call TRBD1 (6 bases). Trimming removed 1 base from V and 0 bases from J, with 15 bases in between. CDR1 and CDR2 (germline): SGHAT, FQDESV (reference sequence). This CDR3 comprises 17 residues. CDR3 sequence: CASSLGRGSLMNTEAFF. The CDR3 bases are TGTGCCAGCAGCTTAGGCAGGGGCAGCCTCATGAACACTGAAGCTTTCTTT.

In this sample, this clone turned up a few times. This rearrangement joins TRBV28 to TRBJ2-1, with 10 nucleotides matching TRBD1. Losses at the gene ends were 6 bases for V and 8 bases for J; bases not matched to a gene: 4. Germline CDR1 is MDHEN and CDR2 is SYDVKM. The CDR3 extends over 13 amino acids. Written as DNA, the CDR3 is TGTGCCAGCAGGGGACAGGGGTGGGATGAGCAGTTCTTC. Its protein product is CASRGQGWDEQFF. Combining the CDR3 with reference TRBV28 and TRBJ2-1 gives the whole variable domain DVKVTQSSRYLVKRTGEKVFLECVQDMDHENMFWYRQDPGLGLRLIYFSYDVKMKEKGDIPEGYSVSREKKERFSLILESASTNQTSMYLCASRGQGWDEQFFGPGTRLTVL.

J is TRBJ2-1 and V is TRBV27, with 12 bases lining up with TRBD2. Germline V CDR1 and CDR2: MNHEY, SMNVEV (reference sequence). Trimming took 5 bases from V and 7 from J; bases not matched to a gene: 6. This CDR3 is 15 amino acids long. The CDR3 DNA reads TGTGCCAGCAGTCCCGGACTAGCGGGAAGGAATGAGCAGTTCTTC. Translation: CASSPGLAGRNEQFF.

The rearrangement links TRBV7-2 to TRBJ1-5; D possibly corresponds to TRBD1 (6 bases). V was shortened by 5 bases and J by 4 bases, with 18 bases between the two germline ends. This CDR3 has 16 residues. CDR1 and CDR2 (germline): SGHTA, FQGNSA. The CDR3 bases are TGTGCCAGCAGCCCTAAGGGGTCACAGGGTAATCAGCCCCAGCATTTT. Translated, it gives CASSPKGSQGNQPQHF.

The chain is built from TRBV28 and TRBJ2-4; 9 bases fit TRBD1. CDR1 and CDR2 (germline): MDHEN, SYDVKM. J lost 1 base, V lost 6 bases, and 16 bases had no gene match. The CDR3 runs to 19 residues. CDR3 protein: CASRRRDRATGKAKNIQYF. The CDR3 DNA is TGTGCCAGCAGACGCCGGGACAGGGCGACTGGGAAGGCCAAAAACATTCAGTACTTC.

This clone came up a few times. The chain uses TRBV9 and TRBJ2-3; TRBD1 is a possible D gene (7 bases). V was trimmed by 0 bases and J by 2 bases, leaving 16 bases between them. The CDR3 is made up of 17 amino acids. CDR1 and CDR2 from the germline V gene are SGDLS and YYNGEE. The CDR3, as DNA: TGTGCCAGCAGCGTAGAGCGGGCAGGGGGTACCACAGATACGCAGTATTTT. This translates into CASSVERAGGTTDTQYF.

The J gene is TRBJ1-4, the V gene TRBV27; 7 bases match TRBD1. CDR3 length: 15 amino acids. The J segment lost 4 bases and the V segment lost 2 bases, leaving 4 bases of the junction unmatched. The germline V gene encodes CDR1 MNHEY and CDR2 SMNVEV (reference sequence). CDR3 nucleotide sequence: TGTGCCAGCAGTTTACGACAGGGCTTTAATGAAAAACTGTTTTTT. This encodes CASSLRQGFNEKLFF.

This clone appeared a few times. V and J are TRBV19 and TRBJ1-1, with 9 bases fitting TRBD1. The length of the CDR3 is 15 residues. Per germline, CDR1 LNHDA and CDR2 SQIVND (reference sequence). V dropped 6 bases and J dropped 3; count of bases not matched to a gene: 8. The DNA for the CDR3 is TGTGCCAGTAGCCTCGGGACAGGGAAGTACACTGAAGCTTTCTTT. Protein product: CASSLGTGKYTEAFF.

The sample holds one count of this clone. The chain employs TRBV27 and TRBJ1-1, with unresolved D. Germline V gene data show CDR1 as MNHEY and CDR2 as SMNVEV (reference sequence). The CDR3 runs 13 residues. V gave up 10 bases and J gave up 2 bases, with 14 bases separating them. The CDR3 coding sequence is TGTGCCAACCCTAGCGGCTGTAACACTGAAGCTTTCTTT. Amino acid sequence: CANPSGCNTEAFF.

This clone qualifies as medium-sized. This chain joins TRBV7-2 and TRBJ2-7, with D possibly being TRBD1 (6 bases). V was shortened by 6 bases and J by 2 bases, with 14 bases between the two germline ends. This CDR3 has 14 amino acids. CDR1 is SGHTA and CDR2 is FQGNSA in the germline V gene. The CDR3 DNA reads as TGTGCCAGCAGTCGCATACAGGGACCCTACGAGCAGTACTTC. It codes for CASSRIQGPYEQYF.

This clone has just a few counts. The CDR3 loop is CASSFSTGRHQPQHF. In DNA, the CDR3 is TGTGCCAGCAGCTTCTCGACAGGGCGTCATCAGCCCCAGCATTTT. V and J are TRBV7-6 and TRBJ1-5, with 7 bases matching TRBD1. CDR1 and CDR2 (germline): SGHVS, FNYEAQ. The junction had 7 bases not matched to a gene; V was cut back by 3 bases and J by 5 bases. CDR3 length equals 15 residues.

The V call is TRBV2, the J call TRBJ2-7; D not resolved. CDR1 SNHLY and CDR2 FYNNEI come from the germline V gene. The V end was cut by 10 bases, the J end by 5 bases, with 12 bases between. This CDR3 region has 11 residues. In DNA, the CDR3 is TGTGCCATAACCGAGGTAGACGAGCAGTACTTC. This encodes CAITEVDEQYF.

This clone was found a few times. The CDR3 sequence is CASSSWDSSYEQYF. The DNA for the CDR3 is TGTGCCAGTAGTTCTTGGGACAGCAGCTACGAGCAGTACTTC. The V gene is TRBV19, the J gene TRBJ2-7; 7 bases match TRBD1. The V gene end was trimmed by 5 bases and the J gene end by 3 bases; junction bases not matched to a gene: 7. This CDR3 is built from 14 residues. In germline, CDR1 is LNHDA, CDR2 SQIVND (reference sequence).

This rearrangement joins TRBV18 to TRBJ2-3; possible D gene TRBD2, 6 bases. The CDR3 sequence is 14 residues long. V lost 3 bases and J 8 bases, leaving 15 bases between the germline ends. The germline CDR1 and CDR2 sequences are KGHSH and LQKENI. The CDR3 bases are TGTGCCAGCTCACCGGGGCAGGGAGGAGGTACGCAGTATTTT. It translates to CASSPGQGGGTQYF.

J is TRBJ1-3 and V is TRBV2, with TRBD1 identical over 7 bases. The length of the CDR3 is 14 residues. Germline V CDR1 and CDR2: SNHLY, FYNNEI. V lost 5 bases to trimming and J lost 1 base; unmatched junction nucleotides: 2. The CDR3 sequence is CASSPGGSGNTIYF. CDR3 coding DNA: TGTGCCAGCAGTCCAGGGGGTTCTGGAAACACCATATATTTT.

This chain joins TRBV25-1 and TRBJ2-7; D possibly corresponds to TRBD2 (7 bases). Germline V lookup: CDR1 MGHDK, CDR2 SYGVNS. Trimming shortened V by 5 bases and J by 0 bases, and 14 bases separated the two germline ends. The CDR3 extends over 15 amino acids. The chain's CDR3 is CASSPGGAPSYEQYF. The CDR3 DNA sequence: TGTGCCAGCAGTCCTGGGGGGGCCCCCTCCTACGAGCAGTACTTC.

The table lists this clone with a count of one. J is TRBJ1-6 and V is TRBV7-2; possible D gene TRBD1, 5 bases. Germline-derived CDR1 and CDR2 are SGHTA and FQGNSA. The V end was cut by 0 bases, the J end by 7 bases, with 19 bases between. The CDR3 totals 18 residues. As DNA, the CDR3 is TGTGCCAGCAGCTTAGCGCTTGGGGGGTCCCCAATGAATTCACCCCTCCACTTT. This gives the protein CASSLALGGSPMNSPLHF. The whole variable domain, filled in from reference TRBV7-2 and TRBJ1-6, reads GAGVSQSPSNKVTEKGKDVELRCDPISGHTALYWYRQSLGQGLEFLIYFQGNSAPDKSGLPSDRFSAERTGGSVSTLTIQRTQQEDSAVYLCASSLALGGSPMNSPLHFGNGTRLTVT.

The rearrangement joins TRBV9 to TRBJ2-1; 9 bases align to TRBD2. CDR3 length: 17 amino acids. Trimming took 0 bases from V and 4 from J; bases not matched to a gene: 8. Germline CDR1 reads SGDLS; CDR2 reads YYNGEE. As DNA, the CDR3 is TGTGCCAGCAGCGTAGACCTCCTAGCGGGGATGTACAATGAGCAGTTCTTC. Protein product: CASSVDLLAGMYNEQFF.

This clone was observed once. This chain connects TRBV14 to TRBJ1-4; D is undetermined. The CDR3 has 14 amino acids. V was clipped by 3 bases and J by 8 bases, with 13 bases between them. In germline, CDR1 is SGHDN, CDR2 FVKESK. CDR3 sequence: CASSQRTFGEKLFF. DNA for the CDR3: TGTGCCAGCAGCCAGAGGACTTTTGGAGAAAAACTGTTTTTT.

The chain recombines TRBV19 with TRBJ1-2; possible D gene TRBD1, 6 bases. This CDR3 has 14 amino acids. Deletions cut 5 bases from V and 5 bases from J, with 15 bases between. Germline-derived CDR1 and CDR2 are LNHDA and SQIVND (reference sequence). Written as DNA, the CDR3 is TGTGCCAGTAGTTCGGACAGCCTTGGTTATGGCTACACCTTC. Its protein is CASSSDSLGYGYTF. Filled out from reference TRBV19 and TRBJ1-2, the complete variable domain reads DGGITQSPKYLFRKEGQNVTLSCEQNLNHDAMYWYRQDPGQGLRLIYYSQIVNDFQKGDIAEGYSVSREKKESFPLTVTSAQKNPTAFYLCASSSDSLGYGYTFGSGTRLTVV.

V gene TRBV7-3 combines with J gene TRBJ2-1, with D possibly matching TRBD2 (6 bases). Germline-derived CDR1 and CDR2 are SGHTA and FQGTGA. This CDR3 region has 16 residues. The V end was cut by 5 bases, the J end by 0 bases, with 14 bases between. The DNA for the CDR3 is TGTGCCAGCAGCCCACATAGCGGAGTCTCCTACAATGAGCAGTTCTTC. Translation: CASSPHSGVSYNEQFF.

This clone has only a few counts. The chain recombines TRBV9 with TRBJ2-2; D might be TRBD2 (5 bases). The germline V and J ends were trimmed by 1 base and 0 bases, with 10 bases remaining between them. Germline V gene lookup returns CDR1 SGDLS and CDR2 YYNGEE. The CDR3 extends over 16 amino acids. The CDR3 reads CASSVRPGANTGELFF. DNA for the CDR3: TGTGCCAGCAGCGTAAGACCCGGGGCGAACACCGGGGAGCTGTTTTTT.

The chain uses TRBV19 and TRBJ1-5; D is ambiguous. Trimming pared 3 bases from V and 2 bases from J, leaving 11 bases between. The V gene's germline CDR1 is LNHDA and CDR2 SQIVND (reference sequence). The CDR3 sequence is 15 residues long. CDR3 sequence (DNA): TGTGCCAGTAGTATCTGGCAGATTGGCAATCAGCCCCAGCATTTT. Translation: CASSIWQIGNQPQHF.

Points on this clone: This may be a read error: a much more frequent sequence differs by one nucleotide. The V and J genes are TRBV5-6 and TRBJ1-2, with 8 positions matching TRBD1. CDR1 SGHDT and CDR2 YYEEEE come from the germline V gene. This CDR3 comprises 13 residues. V shed 4 bases and J 5 bases; nucleotides not matched to a gene: 4. CDR3: CASSPGTGYGYTF. In DNA, the CDR3 is TGTGCCAGCAGCCCCGGGACAGGATATGGCTACACCTTC. The full variable domain, with the rest looked up from reference TRBV5-6 and TRBJ1-2, is DAGVTQSPTHLIKTRGQQVTLRCSPKSGHDTVSWYQQALGQGPQFIFQYYEEEERQRGNFPDRFSGHQFPNYSSELNVNALLLGDSALYLCASSPGTGYGYTFGSGTRLTVV.

The chain recombines TRBV7-9 with TRBJ1-1, with TRBD1 as a possible D gene (5 bases). The CDR3 has 13 residues. Trimming stripped 2 bases from V and 3 bases from J, with 7 bases between. Germline assignment: CDR1 SEHNR and CDR2 FQNEAQ (reference sequence). In DNA form, the CDR3 reads TGTGCCAGCAGCTTACTAGGGGACACTGAAGCTTTCTTT. Its protein is CASSLLGDTEAFF.

The chain uses TRBV7-2 and TRBJ2-5; D may be TRBD1 (6 bases). V was clipped by 5 bases and J by 1 base, with 8 bases between them. Germline-derived CDR1 and CDR2 are SGHTA and FQGNSA. This CDR3 comprises 13 residues. The CDR3 spells CASSARGQETQYF. CDR3 nucleotide sequence: TGTGCCAGCAGCGCCAGGGGCCAAGAGACCCAGTACTTC.

The CDR3 bases are TGTGCCAGCTCACCTACTCAGGGCGGCGATGAGCAGTTCTTC. Translation: CASSPTQGGDEQFF. This chain uses TRBV18 with TRBJ2-1; D is possibly TRBD1 (5 bases). CDR1 is KGHSH and CDR2 is LQKENI in the germline V gene. V lost 3 bases and J lost 8, with 14 bases in between. This CDR3 is built from 14 residues.

V usage is TRBV5-4 and J usage is TRBJ2-3; 9 bases agree with TRBD1. The V gene end was trimmed by 4 bases and the J gene end by 7 bases; junction bases not matched to a gene: 7. CDR1 and CDR2 (germline): SGHNT, YYREEE (reference sequence). The CDR3 is made up of 14 amino acids. The CDR3 DNA is TGTGCCAGCAGCCCGGGACAGGGCATATATACGCAGTATTTT. It specifies CASSPGQGIYTQYF.

This clone was seen many times. The chain couples TRBV5-1 to TRBJ2-3, with unresolved D. Trimming pared 1 base from V and 3 bases from J, leaving 9 bases between. The length of the CDR3 is 14 residues. In germline, CDR1 is SGHRS, CDR2 YFSETQ. The CDR3 sequence is CASSLQRPTDTQYF. CDR3 sequence (DNA): TGCGCCAGCAGCTTGCAGCGTCCGACAGATACGCAGTATTTT.